Listed below are T cell receptor beta chains from one sample, sequenced in a study of T cell repertoires in cytomegalovirus infection. TCRdb re-called the reads through MiXCR, storing one row per CDR3 protein. This table has more than 200,000 distinct CDR3 sequences, around 8.7% appearing once. The sequencing input was PBMCs. The receptors derive from a human donor in good health (CMV status not recorded). Some clones in this sample may be carry-over from other donors' samples. Both conserved end residues are part of each CDR3. A clone size is listed for some rows: how often the clone was seen (once, few, many), or a class if it is expanded.

clone size,V gene,J gene,CDR3 protein
many,TRBV6-1,TRBJ2-2,CASSGGPRNTGELFF
many,TRBV14,TRBJ1-4,CASSQQFGKLFF
many,TRBV7-9,TRBJ1-6,CASSLGYNSPLHF
.,TRBV20-1,TRBJ2-1,CSAHRQASSYNEQFF
few,TRBV4-3,TRBJ2-5,CASSQDTGKTQYF
many,TRBV7-9,TRBJ1-2,CASSQTARGRRDGYTF
many,TRBV6-1,TRBJ2-3,CASSQPGQGVSDTQYF
many,TRBV5-1,TRBJ1-5,CASSLGGINQPQHF
many,TRBV7-2,TRBJ2-7,CASSSRGGEQYF
many,TRBV20-1,TRBJ2-3,CSARPQADTQYF
many,TRBV7-2,TRBJ2-1,CASSSPTGTNYNEQFF
.,TRBV13,TRBJ1-2,CASSQQGQLAGYTF
few,TRBV5-4,TRBJ2-1,CASSSGLAGVDEQFF
many,TRBV20-1,TRBJ1-2,CSASGGNIGGYTF
few,TRBV7-4,TRBJ1-5,CASSEQGNSNQPQHF